One and the same sample provided the 10 T cell receptor beta chains below, sequenced in a study of the immune and genomic landscape of osteosarcoma. Osteosarcoma specimens were post-treatment primary, local recurrence and metastasis tumors from poor-prognosis patients. Sequencing was performed with immunoSEQ multiplex PCR; in TCRdb, only in-frame clones are kept and a portion is missing. The sample holds some 4,600 clones, 60% to 80% seen once. Sequenced: osteosarcoma tumor tissue from the femur. The receptors derive from a human donor with osteosarcoma.

The rearrangement joins TRBV11-3 to TRBJ2-2; no clear D gene. The germline V and J ends were trimmed by 1 base and 6 bases, with 6 bases remaining between them. In germline, CDR1 is SGHNT, CDR2 YENEEA. This CDR3 has 13 residues. This CDR3 is CASSLVAPGELFF. The CDR3 DNA reads as TGTGCCAGCAGCTTAGTGGCCCCCGGGGAGCTGTTTTTT.

The rearrangement links TRBV5-8 to TRBJ2-1; 10 bases are shared with TRBD2. From germline, CDR1 is SGHTS and CDR2 YDEGEE. The CDR3 runs 15 residues. The J segment lost 3 bases and the V segment lost 8 bases, leaving 8 bases of the junction unmatched. The CDR3 loop reads CASRPGLALYNEQFF. The CDR3 bases are TGTGCCAGTCGACCGGGACTAGCGCTCTACAATGAGCAGTTCTTC.

The chain links TRBV28 to TRBJ2-1, with no clear D. V was pared by 5 bases and J by 1 base, with 12 bases between. Looked up from germline, CDR1 is MDHEN and CDR2 is SYDVKM. CDR3 length: 15 amino acids. In DNA form, the CDR3 reads TGTGCCAGCAGTCCGATGACGGTTTCCTACAATGAGCAGTTCTTC. This translates into CASSPMTVSYNEQFF.

V is TRBV19 and J is TRBJ2-1; 8 positions agree with TRBD2. The CDR3 spans 15 residues. V shed 1 base and J 4 bases; nucleotides not matched to a gene: 3. Germline V gene sequence: CDR1 LNHDA, CDR2 SQIVND (reference sequence). The DNA of the CDR3 is TGTGCCAGTAGTATAGGACTAGCGTCGTACAATGAGCAGTTCTTC. It translates to CASSIGLASYNEQFF.

This clone showed up just once. This chain links TRBV6-6 with TRBJ2-1; 9 bases align to TRBD2. The CDR3 is 14 amino acids. Germline assignment: CDR1 MNHNY and CDR2 SVGAGI (reference sequence). J was trimmed by 3 bases and V by 8 bases; bases with no gene match: 5. This CDR3 reads CASSGGGVYNEQFF. The CDR3 coding sequence is TGTGCCAGCTCGGGCGGGGGGGTCTACAATGAGCAGTTCTTC.

V is TRBV5-5 and J is TRBJ2-7, with D maybe TRBD1 (5 bases). Germline CDR1 and CDR2: SGHKS and YYEKEE (reference sequence). The length of the CDR3 is 14 residues. V was cut by 0 bases and J by 2 bases, with 9 bases left in between. The CDR3 DNA sequence: TGTGCCAGCAGCTTGGACAGGTTACCCTACGAGCAGTACTTC. Translated, it gives CASSLDRLPYEQYF.

The chain joins TRBV20-1 to TRBJ2-1; tentative D call: TRBD2 (5 bases). This CDR3 has 11 residues. CDR1 and CDR2 (germline): DFQATT, SNEGSKA (reference sequence). The CDR3 bases are TGCAGCGGGGAAGAGTACAATGAGCAGTTCTTC. Its protein is CSGEEYNEQFF.

The J gene is TRBJ2-1, the V gene TRBV30; the match to TRBD2 covers 14 bases. Germline CDR1 reads GTSNPN; CDR2 reads SVGIG (reference sequence). The junction had 2 bases not matched to a gene; V was cut back by 2 bases and J by 5 bases. The CDR3 contains 15 residues. The CDR3 region has the DNA TGTGCCTGGAGTCGGACTAGCGGGAGGAACAATGAGCAGTTCTTC. It yields the protein CAWSRTSGRNNEQFF.

This rearrangement joins TRBV6-5 to TRBJ2-3; tentative D call: TRBD2 (6 bases). This CDR3 is built from 15 residues. Germline-derived CDR1 and CDR2 are MNHEY and SVGAGI. V was clipped by 6 bases and J by 2 bases, with 15 bases between them. CDR3 DNA: TGTGCCAGCAGAGTGGGGACTGGAGACACAGATACGCAGTATTTT. This codes for CASRVGTGDTDTQYF.

This chain uses TRBV5-5 with TRBJ1-1; no definite D call. This CDR3 contains 12 residues. CDR1 is SGHKS and CDR2 is YYEKEE in the germline V gene (reference sequence). The V gene lost 0 bases and the J gene lost 10 bases, with 10 bases spanning the gap. The CDR3 loop is CASSLGGLRAFF. In DNA, the CDR3 is TGTGCCAGCAGCTTGGGAGGCCTAAGAGCTTTCTTT.